The entry that follows covers one TCR beta chain sequence. The target of this receptor is not known. The record has no base qualities; no much larger clone is one base away. In total, approximately 690 healthy bone marrow donors made up the cohort. At the time of sampling, every cohort member was nominally healthy, though immune exposures that went unrecorded were likely present. The donor tested CMV seropositive, placing the donor among the roughly 300 seropositive members of the cohort. Every donor gave a peripheral blood sample, and the peripheral blood mononuclear cells from that sample were used for TCR beta sequencing. The Qiagen DNeasy Blood Extraction Kit was used to extract genomic DNA from the blood cell samples. The method was the immunoSEQ multiplex PCR assay. For the multiplex PCR, a mixture combining 60 forward primers for TCR Vbeta segments and 13 reverse primers for TCR Jbeta segments was used. A multiplex PCR assay on genomic DNA amplified the CDR3 region of rearranged TCR beta genes. The Illumina HiSeq System was used to sequence the amplified TCR beta libraries as 87-base-pair reads. Regarding the original processing steps: A later analysis counted tens of millions of unique TCR beta chains across the 690 or so repertoires, and some 11 million of these chains were shared by at least two donors. A nearest-neighbor algorithm error-corrected the raw reads and collapsed the reads into unique sequences, merging closely related sequences to remove PCR and sequencing errors. To assign V, D and J gene segments, CDR3 sequences were aligned to IMGT reference sequences. For a sequence to be retained, a match of at least six nucleotides was required to both a V gene segment and a J gene segment. Rearrangements were classified as productive when the CDR3 lacked stop codons and remained in frame with V and J, and all other rearrangements were classified as non-productive. CDR3 was defined according to IMGT convention as the region running from the second conserved V-encoded cysteine to the conserved J-encoded phenylalanine. In an earlier analysis of approximately 500 of the donors, sequences lacking an unambiguous match to a single V gene segment were excluded. In an earlier analysis of 450 to 700 of the donors, V segments were called functional above 56.7% productive rearrangements and were called segregating when the between-donor standard deviation exceeded 5%. A statistical classification framework was built for diagnosing cytomegalovirus status from the catalog of TCR beta chain sequences. In a later analysis, TCR nucleotide sequences were compared against IMGT/GENE-DB human TR gene sequences so that V and J genes could be assigned. The TCRdist pipeline was used in a later analysis to assign CDR3 sequences and most-parsimonious VDJ recombination scenarios. In a later analysis, every TCR beta chain was defined by the combination of its CDR3 amino acid sequence and its V-gene family, and reads without a unique V-gene family were dropped. As a way to deal with suspected cross-contamination and a sequencing artifact, a later analysis dropped 450 to 600 nucleotide sequences that were highly shared and had low generation probability. For each public chain, a later analysis derived a clonal expansion index from normalized ranks of inferred template counts within each repertoire. In a later analysis, generation probabilities were computed using a VDJ recombination model fitted to out-of-frame rearrangements, and the results were checked against IGoR. In a later analysis, hypergeometric tests were used to score TCR-TCR, TCR-HLA and TCR-CMV co-occurrence, with a repertoire-size bias correction applied to TCR pairs. In a later analysis, false discovery rates were estimated by permuting HLA or CMV assignments 20 times. In a later analysis, co-occurring TCRs were grouped using DBSCAN, with TCRdist sequence similarity added in when clustering inside HLA-allele-positive subsets. Repertoires with fewer than 30,000 or more than 120,000 public chains were left out of co-occurrence clustering, as were roughly five repertoires with anomalous nucleotide sharing. TCRdb stores this immuneACCESS table with in-frame sequences only. Part of the clones is absent; in the studies checked, under half of the shortfall reflects unresolved V genes, and no reason is known for the rest. For V, J and clone size, that table is used; D and trimming come from the DNA. Here the sample has 120,000 to 150,000 clones; about four fifths occur a single time. Under 4.5% of the sample is taken by the ten largest.

The source of the sample is a study of cytomegalovirus exposure and HLA in healthy donors (dated 2017 in TCRdb). About the investigation overall: An earlier analysis of a few hundred of the donors reported 276 Gb of sequence data and 117 million unique TCR beta sequences obtained from around 180 million T cells. An early release that covered fewer than 750 HLA-typed donors contained approximately 290 gigabases of sequencing data and roughly 84 million unique TCR sequences. Of the roughly 400 genotyped donors, about 84% fell in the genetic ancestry cluster associated with self-reported Caucasian donors. The study aimed to test whether signatures of past pathogen exposure could be identified by cataloging public T cell receptors. Using immunosequencing, the study profiled T cell repertoires from fewer than 700 subjects and related those repertoires to cytomegalovirus serostatus. Besides the first cohort of approximately 710 subjects, a separate validation cohort made up of around 120 different subjects was used. To predict cytomegalovirus infection status, the study combined high-throughput TCR immunosequencing, statistical association of individual TCRs with disease status, and machine learning. To study patterns of TCR occurrence, a later analysis re-analyzed previously published TCR beta repertoires from several hundred donors and added high-resolution HLA genotyping. Rather than using new phenotypic data, the later analysis identified candidate immune exposures from TCR beta sequences and from how often those sequences occurred across donors. An earlier analysis of around 580 of the donors used high-throughput TCR beta sequencing to judge whether each TCR beta V gene segment behaved as functional or pseudogenic. Alongside the repertoire data, information on donor age, sex, ethnicity and CMV serostatus was compiled. Genome-wide SNP genotypes for about three fifths of the roughly 670 donors were used in a later genetic analysis, which treated that subset as a discovery cohort. Every discovery cohort repertoire had been produced on one sequencing platform. HLA typing covered class I and class II loci at four-digit resolution. Typing coverage differed by locus: A, B, C, DRB1 and DQB1 were typed in roughly 620-630 donors, DQA1 in 522, DPA1 in some 570, and DPB1 in just under 490. Roughly five DR-DQ haplotypes were handled as single units for association and clustering, since linkage in the cohort was strong. Among about 400 genotyped donors of the cohort, an average of roughly 230,000 unique TCR beta nucleotide sequences was sequenced per donor, of which about 18% were non-productive. The research as a whole found: The study listed 150 to 200 TCR beta chains as associated with cytomegalovirus. In a later analysis, HLA-associated TCR beta chains showed more clonal expansion and lower generation probabilities than non-associated chains that were equally common. In vitro tests confirmed that three of the cytomegalovirus-associated TCR beta chains recognize cytomegalovirus antigens. According to a later analysis, TCR association rates differed among HLA loci, with DRB1 alleles showing the most associated TCRs and HLA-C alleles showing the fewest. Several of the top co-occurrence clusters appeared to be linked to parvovirus B19, influenza, CMV and Epstein-Barr virus, according to a later analysis. Some IMGT-functional V segments, including TRBV6-2 and TRBV6-3, could not be told apart with the 87-base-pair reads, so those segments were excluded. Presence/absence analyses assumed roughly uniform sequencing depth across donors, an assumption that may not hold. A cluster of highly shared sequence variants was judged likely to be a technical artifact of the sequencing pipeline. A further reported finding was that TCR beta sequences accurately predicted the HLA-A and HLA-B alleles for most subjects in the first cohort. In both the original and validation cohorts, the classifier was reported to diagnose cytomegalovirus status with high specificity and sensitivity. Because HLA typing was missing for some donors at each locus, association tests included only the typed subset. An earlier analysis of approximately 600 of the donors showed that most TCR beta V segments appeared in productive rearrangements either about 87% or about 30% of the time, which broadly matched IMGT annotations. Linkage disequilibrium might explain the correlated functional status among segregating V segments, but an unknown experimental factor could not be excluded. In this cohort, only TCR beta chains were sequenced, and detectable features were limited by the absence of alpha or paired-chain data. According to a later analysis, most CMV-associated TCR beta chains appeared to be HLA-restricted, and the HLA associations seemed to be driven largely by CMV exposure. The earlier analysis of about 600 of the donors excluded roughly 17 rarely observed V segments, including chromosome 9 orphons, because counts were too low. Strong co-occurrence of HLA alleles, especially DR and DQ, made assigning TCR associations to individual alleles difficult. A later genetic analysis reported fewer N-insertions in productive TCRs among donors in an Asian-associated ancestry cluster than the approximately 670-donor mean. The authors suggested that the approach could potentially be extended to other disease states and immunological phenotypes. Across donors, most TCR sequences were observed very rarely, whereas some public TCRs were present in many individuals. CMV serostatus was the only immune exposure information available for the cohort. A later analysis associated around 16,000 TCR beta sequences with specific HLA alleles at a false discovery rate of 0.05. An association between a missense DCLRE1C variant and V-gene and J-gene trimming of TCR beta chains was found in a later genetic analysis and replicated in an independent cohort.

CDR1 and CDR2 (SEHNR, FQNEAQ) derive from the germline V gene (reference sequence). Reading from cysteine to phenylalanine, the CDR3 counts 14 amino acids. Just CDR3 DNA is preserved here, 42 bases in frame from base 1. For this chain, trimming is 3 bases at the V end and 5 bases at the J end, and the number of junction bases without a gene match is 6. The chain employs TRBV7-9 and TRBJ2-7; 8 of the junction bases match TRBD2. Input material: PBMCs. The TCR comes from a man in his forties in good health and CMV-seropositive. The CDR3 protein is CASSFAGTRNEQYF. The sequenced DNA: TGTGCCAGCAGCTTCGCCGGGACTAGGAACGAGCAGTACTTC.